Presented here are 25 T cell receptor beta chains from one specimen sequenced in a study of blood T cell repertoires in COVID-19. The assay was immunoSEQ multiplex PCR, and TCRdb's table has in-frame clones only and misses some. The sample includes approximately 69,000 clones, 90% seen only once; the top ten take 5% to 6.5%. Input material: peripheral blood. These receptors were obtained from a middle-aged man with acute or convalescent COVID-19.

The J gene is TRBJ2-6, the V gene TRBV10-3; weak D call: TRBD1 (5 bases). This CDR3 has 16 amino acids. The germline V gene encodes CDR1 ENHRY and CDR2 SYGVKD. Trimming shortened V by 4 bases and J by 1 base, and 11 bases separated the two germline ends. In nucleotides, the CDR3 is TGTGCCATCAGTGTCCCAGGGTTGTCTGGGGCCAACGTCCTGACTTTC. Translating it yields CAISVPGLSGANVLTF.

This rearrangement joins TRBV21-1 to TRBJ2-6; TRBD2, the table's D call, was not compared with the DNA. TRBV21-1 is marked as a pseudogene. CDR3 size: 20 residues. The CDR3 spells CASSKACPSGRFSGANVLTF. The CDR3 region has the DNA TGTGCCAGCAGCAAAGCGTGTCCTAGCGGGAGGTTTTCTGGGGCCAACGTCCTGACTTTC.

The CDR3 is CATSDVRESTDTQYF. In nucleotides, the CDR3 is TGTGCCACCAGTGATGTGCGGGAGAGCACAGATACGCAGTATTTT. J is TRBJ2-3 and V is TRBV24-1; TRBD2 matches at 7 bases. The CDR3 spans 15 residues. Losses at the gene ends were 3 bases for V and 0 bases for J; bases not matched to a gene: 2. Germline assignment: CDR1 KGHDR and CDR2 SFDVKD.

V gene TRBV4-3 combines with J gene TRBJ2-7, with 7 bases matching TRBD2. The CDR3 consists of 17 residues. CDR1 is LGHNA, CDR2 YSLEER, per germline. V trimming: 0 bases; J trimming: 3 bases; junction bases outside the gene matches: 11. The CDR3 nucleotides read TGCGCCAGCAGCCAAGATTGGGGGACTTTAGCGGGCTACGAGCAGTACTTC. This codes for CASSQDWGTLAGYEQYF.

V usage is TRBV12-5 and J usage is TRBJ2-1; D perhaps matches TRBD1 (6 bases). This CDR3 has 13 residues. From germline, CDR1 is LGHNT and CDR2 FRNRAP. V dropped 1 base and J dropped 9 bases, with 10 bases sitting between them. CDR3 coding DNA: TGTGCTAGTGGTTTGGCGACAGGACTTGAGCAGTTCTTC. Amino acids: CASGLATGLEQFF. Full variable domain (outside the CDR3, taken from reference TRBV12-5 and TRBJ2-1): DARVTQTPRHKVTEMGQEVTMRCQPILGHNTVFWYRQTMMQGLELLAYFRNRAPLDDSGMPKDRFSAEMPDATLATLKIQPSEPRDSAVYFCASGLATGLEQFFGPGTRLTVL.

The chain combines TRBV16 with TRBJ2-1; TRBD2 aligns across 9 bases. Germline loops: CDR1 KGHSY, CDR2 FQNENV. This CDR3 has 15 residues. The V and J ends lost 3 bases and 9 bases, in that order; junction bases with no gene match: 9. CDR3 nucleotide sequence: TGTGCCAGCAGCCAGTGGCGGGAGGGCCAAGGTGAGCAGTTCTTC. It yields the protein CASSQWREGQGEQFF.

The chain has TRBV10-3 and TRBJ2-7, with no clear D. There are 12 residues in the CDR3. Between the trimmed V and J ends, which lost 5 bases and 3 bases, there was a span of 8 bases. Germline CDR1 and CDR2: ENHRY and SYGVKD. This CDR3 reads CAISSVVYEQYF. As DNA, the CDR3 is TGTGCCATCAGTTCGGTTGTCTACGAGCAGTACTTC.

V usage is TRBV30 and J usage is TRBJ1-6; 9 nucleotides line up with TRBD1. After removal of 4 bases from V and 10 bases from J, the junction contained 8 bases not matched to a gene. Germline V gene data show CDR1 as GTSNPN and CDR2 as SVGIG (reference sequence). The CDR3 has 14 residues. The CDR3 nucleotides read TGTGCCTGGACTCCGACAGGGGGGGGATCACCCCTCCACTTT. Its translation: CAWTPTGGGSPLHF.

This sequence joins TRBV4-3 and TRBJ1-2; tentatively, D is TRBD1 (6 bases). The V end lost 0 bases, the J end lost 4 bases, and 18 bases lay between the germline ends. Germline assignment: CDR1 LGHNA and CDR2 YSLEER. The CDR3 runs 17 residues. The CDR3 coding sequence is TGCGCCAGCAGCCAAGATAGAGGGGCAGGGGCCTTCTATGGCTACACCTTC. Its translation is CASSQDRGAGAFYGYTF.

V gene TRBV5-1 combines with J gene TRBJ1-3, with D maybe TRBD1 (5 bases). With 6 bases removed from V and 0 bases from J, the gap between germline ends came to 10 bases. CDR1 is SGHRS and CDR2 is YFSETQ in the germline V gene. CDR3 length equals 14 residues. CDR3 nucleotide sequence: TGCGCCAGCAAGGTGGACAACTCTGGAAACACCATATATTTT. As protein: CASKVDNSGNTIYF.

This rearrangement joins TRBV2 to TRBJ2-6, with D possibly matching TRBD1 (6 bases). Per the germline V gene, CDR1 is SNHLY and CDR2 is FYNNEI. Trimming stripped 6 bases from V and 6 bases from J, with 15 bases between. This CDR3 spans 15 amino acids. The CDR3 region has the DNA TGTGCCAGCAGCCCCGCCCCAGGGGCGGCCAACGTCCTGACTTTC. This codes for CASSPAPGAANVLTF.

The V call is TRBV7-2, the J call TRBJ1-4; D is unresolved. This CDR3 has 15 residues. The V end was cut by 1 base, the J end by 5 bases, with 11 bases between. Germline values: CDR1 SGHTA, CDR2 FQGNSA. CDR3: CASSLDGRSNEKLFF. The CDR3, as DNA: TGTGCCAGCAGCTTAGACGGCAGGTCGAATGAAAAACTGTTTTTT.

V usage is TRBV25-1 and J usage is TRBJ2-7; 7 nucleotides match TRBD2. The J segment lost 2 bases and the V segment lost 6 bases, leaving 7 bases of the junction unmatched. The CDR3 is 14 amino acids. Germline values: CDR1 MGHDK, CDR2 SYGVNS. CDR3 sequence reads: CASRAASGAYEQYF. CDR3 in DNA: TGTGCCAGCAGAGCGGCTAGCGGAGCCTACGAGCAGTACTTC.

This clone appeared a single time. The chain carries TRBV18 and TRBJ2-3; TRBD2 agrees at 11 bases. Trimming removed 3 bases from V and 1 base from J; junction bases left unmatched: 6. The CDR3 runs to 17 residues. Germline V gives CDR1 KGHSH, CDR2 LQKENI. The CDR3 coding sequence is TGTGCCAGCTCACCGACTAGCGGGATGACTGGCACAGATACGCAGTATTTT. As protein: CASSPTSGMTGTDTQYF.

The chain recombines TRBV5-4 with TRBJ2-1; TRBD2 agrees at 9 bases. The J segment lost 0 bases and the V segment lost 1 base, leaving 8 bases of the junction unmatched. CDR3 size: 18 residues. Germline CDR1 reads SGHNT; CDR2 reads YYREEE (reference sequence). The CDR3 here is CASSLSSGVIGSYNEQFF. The CDR3, as DNA: TGTGCCAGCAGCTTGTCTAGCGGGGTTATAGGCTCCTACAATGAGCAGTTCTTC. Full variable domain (outside the CDR3, taken from reference TRBV5-4 and TRBJ2-1): ETGVTQSPTHLIKTRGQQVTLRCSSQSGHNTVSWYQQALGQGPQFIFQYYREEENGRGNFPPRFSGLQFPNYSSELNVNALELDDSALYLCASSLSSGVIGSYNEQFFGPGTRLTVL.

The chain recombines TRBV2 with TRBJ2-5; 7 bases agree with TRBD1. Germline CDR1 SNHLY, CDR2 FYNNEI. V lost 7 bases and J lost 2; bases outside the gene matches: 10. The CDR3 runs to 15 residues. The CDR3, as DNA: TGTGCCAGCACTGAGAAGACAGGGAAACAAGAGACCCAGTACTTC. Protein: CASTEKTGKQETQYF.

The chain couples TRBV2 to TRBJ1-3, with D possibly being TRBD1 (5 bases). Trimming took off 8 bases at V and 3 bases at J, with 14 bases between the two ends. The CDR3 contains 14 residues. Germline V lookup: CDR1 SNHLY, CDR2 FYNNEI. This chain's CDR3 is CASWQGRFGNTIYF. CDR3 in DNA: TGTGCCAGCTGGCAGGGAAGGTTTGGAAACACCATATATTTT.

V is TRBV29-1 and J is TRBJ2-1, with 8 nucleotides matching TRBD1. The CDR3 totals 14 residues. Germline-derived CDR1 and CDR2 are SQVTM and ANQGSEA. V trimming: 6 bases; J trimming: 8 bases; junction bases outside the gene matches: 12. The CDR3 region is CSVPQGAGRHEQFF. For the CDR3, the DNA is TGCAGCGTACCTCAGGGGGCAGGACGGCATGAGCAGTTCTTC.

The rearrangement links TRBV10-3 to TRBJ2-7; TRBD1 agrees at 8 bases. V was clipped by 6 bases and J by 4 bases; unmatched bases: 8. CDR3 length: 14 amino acids. CDR1 and CDR2 (germline): ENHRY, SYGVKD. CDR3 loop: CAISVRQGQYEQYF. In DNA, the CDR3 is TGTGCCATCAGCGTCCGACAGGGGCAGTACGAGCAGTACTTC.

The CDR3 bases are TGTGCCAGCAGCTCACCGGGACTTAGCTACGAGCAGTACTTC. It codes for CASSSPGLSYEQYF. The chain couples TRBV11-3 to TRBJ2-7, with D possibly being TRBD2 (6 bases). V was shortened by 4 bases and J by 3 bases, with 13 bases between the two germline ends. The CDR3 extends over 14 amino acids. CDR1 SGHNT and CDR2 YENEEA come from the germline V gene. Full variable domain (rest looked up from reference TRBV11-3 and TRBJ2-7): EAGVVQSPRYKIIEKKQPVAFWCNPISGHNTLYWYLQNLGQGPELLIRYENEEAVDDSQLPKDRFSAERLKGVDSTLKIQPAELGDSAVYLCASSSPGLSYEQYFGPGTRLTVT.

The J gene is TRBJ2-1, the V gene TRBV2; TRBD2 agrees at 8 bases. The CDR3 runs 14 residues. The germline V gene encodes CDR1 SNHLY and CDR2 FYNNEI. Trimming took 3 bases from V and 8 from J; bases not matched to a gene: 6. The DNA for the CDR3 is TGTGCCAGCAGTGACCGTAGCGGGACGGATGAGCAGTTCTTC. Translation: CASSDRSGTDEQFF.

J is TRBJ1-2 and V is TRBV27; D remains ambiguous. CDR1 is MNHEY, CDR2 SMNVEV, per germline (reference sequence). CDR3 length: 13 residues. V was clipped by 3 bases and J by 4 bases, with 9 bases between them. This chain's CDR3 is CASSFTALYGYTF. In DNA form, the CDR3 reads TGTGCCAGCAGTTTCACAGCACTCTATGGCTACACCTTC.

The chain has TRBV10-3 and TRBJ1-4; D unresolved. The CDR3 sequence is 13 residues long. Germline V lookup: CDR1 ENHRY, CDR2 SYGVKD. V lost 4 bases and J 7 bases, leaving 10 bases between the germline ends. The CDR3 region is CAISGGYAEKLFF. Written as DNA, the CDR3 is TGTGCCATCAGTGGAGGGTATGCTGAAAAACTGTTTTTT.

The V and J genes are TRBV18 and TRBJ2-3, with D possibly matching TRBD2 (5 bases). Deletions cut 10 bases from V and 3 bases from J, with 17 bases between. Germline CDR1 reads KGHSH; CDR2 reads LQKENI. The CDR3 is made up of 14 amino acids. CDR3 residues: CATRDFTGTDTQYF. The CDR3 coding sequence is TGTGCCACCCGCGACTTCACGGGGACAGATACGCAGTATTTT.

The rearrangement joins TRBV7-8 to TRBJ2-1, with no clear D. The germline V gene has CDR1 SGHVS and CDR2 FQNEAQ. The CDR3 loop spans 11 amino acids. V lost 5 bases, J lost 8 bases, and 7 bases lay in between. The CDR3 nucleotides are TGTGCCAGCAGCCCATTTCATGAGCAGTTCTTC. It encodes CASSPFHEQFF.